This TCR beta chain is drawn from a study of metastatic and nonmetastatic thyroid tumors. Patients underwent thyroid surgery, and none had received any treatment before it. Using MiXCR, TCRdb reanalyzed the PCR reads. The table records 9,000 to 13,000 clones, more than 25% of them present only once. Source material: tumor tissue. The sequence came from a female donor with papillary thyroid cancer or a benign thyroid nodule (not recorded which). Some clones in this sample may be carry-over from other donors' samples.

The DNA for the CDR3 is TGTGCCAGCACCGAATTCCGGGACACTTATAGCAATCAGCCCCAGCATTTT. Amino acid sequence: CASTEFRDTYSNQPQHF. The chain joins TRBV28 to TRBJ1-5; D might be TRBD1 (6 bases). Trimming left V 7 bases short and J 0 bases short, with 19 bases between. Germline CDR1 is MDHEN and CDR2 is SYDVKM. The CDR3 consists of 17 residues.